These 29 T cell receptor beta chains originate from one sample sequenced in a study of blood T cell repertoires in COVID-19. TCRdb's table, derived via immunoSEQ multiplex PCR, lists solely in-frame clones and lacks some. Of about 120,000 clones listed, roughly 87% were seen once; the top ten hold 4% to 5.5%. Source material: peripheral blood. Source of these receptors: a human donor in a cohort sampled during active COVID-19.

The chain links TRBV5-4 to TRBJ2-3; 8 nucleotides align to TRBD1. Looked up from germline, CDR1 is SGHNT and CDR2 is YYREEE (reference sequence). The CDR3 has 16 amino acids. J gave up 2 bases and V 3 bases, and 8 bases lay outside the gene matches. CDR3 protein: CASSSTGAYYTDTQYF. Written as DNA, the CDR3 is TGTGCCAGCAGCTCGACAGGGGCCTATTACACAGATACGCAGTATTTT.

The chain is built from TRBV2 and TRBJ2-2, with a weak D call TRBD2 (7 bases). V gave up 7 bases and J gave up 4 bases, with 13 bases separating them. The germline CDR1 and CDR2 sequences are SNHLY and FYNNEI. This CDR3 has 14 residues. The CDR3 here is CASKGGLATGELFF. The DNA of the CDR3 is TGTGCCAGCAAGGGGGGGCTTGCCACCGGGGAGCTGTTTTTT.

CDR3 DNA sequence: TGTGCCATCAAAGCTGAGAACACCGGGGAGCTGTTTTTT. This gives the protein CAIKAENTGELFF. V is TRBV10-3 and J is TRBJ2-2; D unresolved. Germline assignment: CDR1 ENHRY and CDR2 SYGVKD. CDR3 length equals 13 residues. The V gene lost 7 bases and the J gene lost 1 base, with 7 bases spanning the gap.

The chain uses TRBV5-4 and TRBJ2-1; 11 nucleotides align to TRBD2. The CDR3 covers 15 residues. Looked up from germline, CDR1 is SGHNT and CDR2 is YYREEE (reference sequence). V dropped 1 base and J dropped 7; count of bases not matched to a gene: 4. CDR3 loop: CASSLNPSGGNEQFF. The CDR3 DNA is TGTGCCAGCAGCTTGAACCCTAGCGGGGGGAATGAGCAGTTCTTC.

The chain couples TRBV28 to TRBJ2-7; 12 bases fit TRBD2. CDR1 is MDHEN, CDR2 SYDVKM, per germline. The trim removed 6 bases at V and 4 bases at J, leaving 4 bases unmatched. This CDR3 comprises 14 residues. The DNA for the CDR3 is TGTGCCAGCAGGCGGACTAGCGGGAATTACGAGCAGTACTTC. Amino acids: CASRRTSGNYEQYF. Complete variable domain (other parts from reference TRBV28 and TRBJ2-7): DVKVTQSSRYLVKRTGEKVFLECVQDMDHENMFWYRQDPGLGLRLIYFSYDVKMKEKGDIPEGYSVSREKKERFSLILESASTNQTSMYLCASRRTSGNYEQYFGPGTRLTVT.

This clone was found once. The genes are TRBV7-2 and TRBJ2-1; 7 nucleotides line up with TRBD2. The CDR3 spans 14 residues. CDR1 and CDR2 (germline): SGHTA, FQGNSA. J lost 3 bases, V lost 4 bases, and 3 bases had no gene match. CDR3 region: CASSSGDYYNEQFF. In DNA, the CDR3 is TGTGCCAGCAGCTCTGGGGACTACTACAATGAGCAGTTCTTC. The full variable domain, in which reference TRBV7-2 and TRBJ2-1 provide the parts outside the CDR3, is GAGVSQSPSNKVTEKGKDVELRCDPISGHTALYWYRQSLGQGLEFLIYFQGNSAPDKSGLPSDRFSAERTGGSVSTLTIQRTQQEDSAVYLCASSSGDYYNEQFFGPGTRLTVL.

The chain links TRBV10-3 to TRBJ1-5; TRBD1 agrees at 7 bases. The CDR3 runs to 13 residues. The germline CDR1 and CDR2 sequences are ENHRY and SYGVKD. V was pared by 6 bases and J by 5 bases, with 4 bases of the junction left unmatched. The CDR3 is CAIRGDRDQPQHF. The CDR3 region has the DNA TGTGCCATCAGGGGAGACAGGGATCAGCCCCAGCATTTT.

The CDR3 coding sequence is TGTGCCAGCTCACCAACGTCAGGGGGCAATCAGCCCCAGCATTTT. Translation gives CASSPTSGGNQPQHF. The chain uses TRBV18 and TRBJ1-5; maybe TRBD1 (6 bases). V was cut by 2 bases and J by 2 bases, with 10 bases left in between. The CDR3 spans 15 residues. CDR1 and CDR2 (germline): KGHSH, LQKENI. The full variable domain, rest sourced from reference TRBV18 and TRBJ1-5, is NAGVMQNPRHLVRRRGQEARLRCSPMKGHSHVYWYRQLPEEGLKFMVYLQKENIIDESGMPKERFSAEFPKEGPSILRIQQVVRGDSAAYFCASSPTSGGNQPQHFGDGTRLSIL.

The chain recombines TRBV28 with TRBJ2-1; D perhaps matches TRBD2 (6 bases). The CDR3 has 14 residues. From germline, CDR1 is MDHEN and CDR2 SYDVKM. V lost 7 bases and J 4 bases, leaving 14 bases between the germline ends. The CDR3 loop is CASILGSGYNEQFF. In DNA form, the CDR3 reads TGTGCCAGCATCCTCGGTAGCGGATACAATGAGCAGTTCTTC.

V usage is TRBV11-3 and J usage is TRBJ2-5, with TRBD1 identical over 7 bases. V was clipped by 5 bases and J by 5 bases; unmatched bases: 11. The CDR3 has 15 amino acids. From germline, CDR1 is SGHNT and CDR2 YENEEA. CDR3 sequence reads: CASSRTGTVGETQYF. The DNA of the CDR3 is TGTGCCAGCAGCCGTACCGGGACAGTCGGGGAGACCCAGTACTTC.

This chain joins TRBV9 and TRBJ1-5; D is ambiguous. V lost 3 bases and J lost 3, with 16 bases in between. The CDR3 runs 16 residues. Germline CDR1 is SGDLS and CDR2 is YYNGEE. CDR3 bases: TGTGCCAGCAGCGCCCGGACTGAGATTGACAATCAGCCCCAGCATTTT. Translated, it gives CASSARTEIDNQPQHF.

The chain recombines TRBV2 with TRBJ2-5, with 14 bases aligning to TRBD2. The CDR3 sequence is 14 residues long. Germline V gene sequence: CDR1 SNHLY, CDR2 FYNNEI. V shed 6 bases and J 4 bases; nucleotides not matched to a gene: 1. The CDR3 region has the DNA TGTGCCAGCAGCGGGACTAGCGGGGGAGAGACCCAGTACTTC. Its protein product is CASSGTSGGETQYF.

J is TRBJ2-2 and V is TRBV10-2; D may be TRBD1 (5 bases). CDR1 and CDR2 (germline): WSHSY, SAAADI. CDR3 length: 15 amino acids. The V end lost 8 bases, the J end lost 0 bases, and 13 bases lay between the germline ends. The CDR3 loop is CASERDRTNTGELFF. CDR3 bases: TGCGCCAGCGAACGTGACAGAACGAACACCGGGGAGCTGTTTTTT.

This chain joins TRBV7-2 and TRBJ1-2; 7 bases map to TRBD1. The length of the CDR3 is 16 residues. Trimming cost V 0 bases and J 4 bases; bases outside gene matches: 8. Germline V gene data show CDR1 as SGHTA and CDR2 as FQGNSA. CDR3 in amino acids: CASSLAATGTSYGYTF. CDR3 DNA: TGTGCCAGCAGCTTAGCGGCGACAGGGACCTCCTATGGCTACACCTTC.

The V call is TRBV14, the J call TRBJ2-2; no firm D call. The CDR3 contains 14 residues. V was clipped by 1 base and J by 7 bases, with 10 bases between them. Germline V CDR1 and CDR2: SGHDN, FVKESK. CDR3 loop: CASSQVARIGELFF. CDR3 bases: TGTGCCAGCAGCCAAGTGGCCCGAATCGGGGAGCTGTTTTTT.

This clone came up many times. The V and J genes are TRBV4-2 and TRBJ2-3; 10 bases are a match to TRBD2. V shed 0 bases and J 2 bases; nucleotides not matched to a gene: 20. Germline V gives CDR1 LGHNA, CDR2 YNFKEQ. CDR3 size: 22 residues. CDR3 region: CASSQDAQRGGPPRPHTDTQYF. The CDR3 DNA follows: TGTGCCAGCAGCCAAGACGCTCAGCGGGGGGGCCCTCCTCGTCCTCACACAGATACGCAGTATTTT.

This rearrangement joins TRBV4-1 to TRBJ2-7; 7 bases map to TRBD2. The V gene end was trimmed by 1 base and the J gene end by 0 bases; junction bases not matched to a gene: 15. Germline CDR1 reads MGHRA; CDR2 reads YSYEKL. This CDR3 has 19 amino acids. The CDR3, as DNA: TGCGCCAGCAGCCAAGGGAGGGCTAGCGGAGGGACCGTCTCCTACGAGCAGTACTTC. Encoded protein: CASSQGRASGGTVSYEQYF.

In DNA, the CDR3 is TGTGCCAGCAGCATGGAGTGGTGGGACAGGGCCACCGGGGAGCTGTTTTTT. It yields the protein CASSMEWWDRATGELFF. The V call is TRBV7-9, the J call TRBJ2-2; the match to TRBD1 covers 9 bases. Germline values: CDR1 SEHNR, CDR2 FQNEAQ (reference sequence). V gave up 5 bases and J gave up 4 bases; unmatched junction bases: 11. CDR3 size: 17 residues.

A single count supports this clone. The chain carries TRBV5-1 and TRBJ2-1; TRBD2 aligns across 14 bases. The CDR3 is made up of 19 amino acids. Looked up from germline, CDR1 is SGHRS and CDR2 is YFSETQ. Germline trimming cut 1 base from V and 5 bases from J; bases unmatched to any gene: 11. CDR3: CASSLPGLGLAGVDNEQFF. For the CDR3, the DNA is TGCGCCAGCAGCTTGCCAGGGTTGGGACTAGCGGGAGTCGACAATGAGCAGTTCTTC.

Concerning this clone itself: One end of the junction varies from germline; a read error may be responsible. This chain links TRBV7-7 with TRBJ2-5, with 7 bases matching TRBD2. This CDR3 contains 14 residues. In germline, CDR1 is SSHAT, CDR2 FNYEAQ (reference sequence). The CDR3 coding sequence is TGTGCTAGCAGCTTCCTCGGGACTAAGGAGGCCCAGTACTTC. Translation: CASSFLGTKEAQYF.

In DNA form, the CDR3 reads TGTGCCAGCACCCTCCGGGGGGGCGATTTGGCCCTTGAGCAGTTCTTC. The encoded protein is CASTLRGGDLALEQFF. The chain couples TRBV7-8 to TRBJ2-1, with 8 nucleotides matching TRBD2. V lost 7 bases and J lost 9; bases outside the gene matches: 17. The germline gives CDR1 SGHVS, CDR2 FQNEAQ. The CDR3 runs to 16 residues.

The chain recombines TRBV7-2 with TRBJ2-7; 10 nucleotides align to TRBD2. This CDR3 comprises 16 residues. V gave up 4 bases and J gave up 0 bases; unmatched junction bases: 6. Germline V lookup: CDR1 SGHTA, CDR2 FQGNSA. The CDR3 DNA is TGTGCCAGCAGCTCTGTAGCGGGGGGTAGCTCCTACGAGCAGTACTTC. The encoded protein is CASSSVAGGSSYEQYF.

The chain recombines TRBV14 with TRBJ1-4; unclear D gene. V lost 3 bases and J lost 10, with 9 bases in between. The CDR3 sequence is 12 residues long. Germline loops: CDR1 SGHDN, CDR2 FVKESK. The chain's CDR3 is CASSHNSGKLFF. Written as DNA, the CDR3 is TGTGCCAGCAGCCACAACTCGGGAAAACTGTTTTTT.

The rearrangement uses TRBV6-5 and TRBJ2-4; the D gene is possibly TRBD2 (6 bases). V was shortened by 8 bases and J by 5 bases, with 13 bases between the two germline ends. The CDR3 sequence is 13 residues long. Germline V lookup: CDR1 MNHEY, CDR2 SVGAGI. CDR3 amino acids: CASARGLQNIQYF. The CDR3, as DNA: TGTGCCAGCGCCCGGGGACTCCAAAACATTCAGTACTTC.

This chain uses TRBV19 with TRBJ1-2; 9 positions match TRBD1. CDR1 and CDR2 (germline): LNHDA, SQIVND (reference sequence). The CDR3 loop spans 15 amino acids. The trim removed 3 bases at V and 8 bases at J, leaving 10 bases unmatched. CDR3 bases: TGTGCCAGTAGTATCGGACTACAGGGGGCGTTGGGCTACACCTTC. Its translation: CASSIGLQGALGYTF.

This clone has a handful of counts. As DNA, the CDR3 is TGTGCCAGCAGGCCGGGACAGCGAAATGAAAAACTGTTTTTT. Its translation: CASRPGQRNEKLFF. The chain uses TRBV6-5 and TRBJ1-4, with 7 bases that match TRBD1. V gave up 6 bases and J gave up 5 bases; unmatched junction bases: 6. The CDR3 spans 14 residues. In germline, CDR1 is MNHEY, CDR2 SVGAGI.

This clone has more than one count but fewer than ten. The chain couples TRBV12-3 or TRBV12-4 to TRBJ1-1, with 9 bases identical to TRBD1. This CDR3 has 13 amino acids. J was trimmed by 10 bases and V by 6 bases; bases with no gene match: 9. CDR3 nucleotides: TGTGCCAGCAGGAAGGGACAGGGTCTCGTAGCTTTCTTT. Its protein is CASRKGQGLVAFF.

The V call is TRBV7-9, the J call TRBJ2-3; TRBD1 matches 11 bases. The V gene's germline CDR1 is SEHNR and CDR2 FQNEAQ (reference sequence). V gave up 6 bases and J gave up 1 base; unmatched junction bases: 12. The CDR3 loop spans 18 amino acids. The CDR3 reads CASRHTDRGRGGTDTQYF. Written as DNA, the CDR3 is TGTGCCAGCAGGCATACGGACAGGGGGCGAGGAGGCACAGATACGCAGTATTTT. Supplemented by reference TRBV7-9 and TRBJ2-3, the full variable domain reads DTGVSQNPRHKITKRGQNVTFRCDPISEHNRLYWYRQTLGQGPEFLTYFQNEAQLEKSRLLSDRFSAERPKGSFSTLEIQRTEQGDSAMYLCASRHTDRGRGGTDTQYFGPGTRLTVL.

J is TRBJ1-6 and V is TRBV27, with D perhaps TRBD1 (6 bases). Germline V CDR1 and CDR2: MNHEY, SMNVEV (reference sequence). Between the trimmed V and J ends, which lost 3 bases and 0 bases, there was a span of 18 bases. The CDR3 covers 19 residues. The CDR3 sequence: CASSFRSGHQSSYNSPLHF. DNA of the CDR3: TGTGCCAGCAGTTTTAGATCGGGACACCAGAGCTCCTATAATTCACCCCTCCACTTT.